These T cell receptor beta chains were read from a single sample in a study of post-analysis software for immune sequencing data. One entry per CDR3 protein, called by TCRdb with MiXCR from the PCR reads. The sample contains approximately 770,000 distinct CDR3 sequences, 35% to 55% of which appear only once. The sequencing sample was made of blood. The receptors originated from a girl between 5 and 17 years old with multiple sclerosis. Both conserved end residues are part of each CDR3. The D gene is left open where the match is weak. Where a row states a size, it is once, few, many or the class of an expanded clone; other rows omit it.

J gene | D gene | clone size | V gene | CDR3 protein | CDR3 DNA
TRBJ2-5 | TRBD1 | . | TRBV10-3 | CVINPGQGDETQYF | TGTGTCATCAACCCGGGACAGGGGGACGAGACCCAGTACTTC
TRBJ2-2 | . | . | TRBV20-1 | CSARAEANTGELFF | TGCAGTGCTCGGGCGGAGGCGAACACCGGGGAGCTGTTTTTT
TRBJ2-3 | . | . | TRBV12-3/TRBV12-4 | CASSWSLNADTQYF | TGTGCCAGCAGTTGGAGCTTGAACGCAGATACGCAGTATTTT
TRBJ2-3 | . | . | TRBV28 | CASSLLRLRRATRTDTQYF | TGTGCCAGCAGTTTACTGCGTCTCCGTCGTGCGACCCGCACAGATACGCAGTATTTT
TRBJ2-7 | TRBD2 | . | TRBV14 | CASSQVALAGGPYEQYF | TGTGCCAGCAGCCAAGTCGCACTAGCGGGAGGGCCCTACGAGCAGTACTTC
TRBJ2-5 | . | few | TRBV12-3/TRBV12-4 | CASSLGGWRTQYF | TGTGCCAGCAGCCTGGGGGGTTGGCGGACCCAGTACTTC
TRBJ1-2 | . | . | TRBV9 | CASSVDNNYGYTF | TGTGCCAGCAGCGTCGACAATAACTATGGCTACACCTTC
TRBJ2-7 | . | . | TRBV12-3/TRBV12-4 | CASSLFGSHYEQYF | TGTGCCAGCAGTTTATTCGGCAGCCACTACGAGCAGTACTTC
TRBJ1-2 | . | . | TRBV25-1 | CASSESWQSNGYTF | TGTGCCAGCAGTGAATCCTGGCAAAGCAATGGCTACACCTTC
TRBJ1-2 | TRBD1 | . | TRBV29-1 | CSVTPGQGDYGYTF | TGCAGCGTGACCCCAGGACAGGGGGACTATGGCTACACCTTC
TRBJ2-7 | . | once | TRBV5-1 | CASSLDIGTAYEQYF | TGCGCCAGCAGCTTGGATATTGGGACGGCGTACGAGCAGTACTTC
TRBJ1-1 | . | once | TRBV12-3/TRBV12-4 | CASTIPRRGATEAFF | TGTGCCAGCACCATACCCCGAAGGGGGGCCACTGAAGCTTTCTTT
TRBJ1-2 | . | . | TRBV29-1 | CSVVLSGVNGYTF | TGCAGCGTTGTGCTTTCCGGGGTTAATGGCTACACCTTC
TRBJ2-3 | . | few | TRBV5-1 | CASSLEGFTDTQYF | TGCGCCAGCAGCTTAGAAGGGTTCACAGATACGCAGTATTTT
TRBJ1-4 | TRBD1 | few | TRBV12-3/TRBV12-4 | CASSSGRGLLEKLFF | TGTGCCAGCAGTTCCGGCAGGGGGCTTCTTGAAAAACTGTTTTTT
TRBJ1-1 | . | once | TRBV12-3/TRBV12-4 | CASSFTGNTETFF | TGTGCCAGCAGTTTTACAGGGAACACTGAAACTTTCTTT
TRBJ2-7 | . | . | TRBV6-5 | CASSYKAGYSYEQYF | TGTGCCAGCAGTTACAAGGCAGGTTACTCCTACGAGCAGTACTTC